This is a list of T cell receptor beta chains from one sample in a study of post-analysis software for immune sequencing data. Using its own MiXCR run on the PCR reads, TCRdb lists one record per CDR3 protein. The profile shows approximately 630,000 distinct CDR3 sequences, more than 50% of them singletons. Sequencing was performed on blood. The receptors originated from a girl aged 2 to 10 with multiple sclerosis. The CDR3 runs from the conserved cysteine through the conserved F or W. The order of the fields is CDR3 length, D gene, J gene, V gene, clone size, CDR3 DNA, CDR3 protein. D genes are given only for firm matches. Some rows have no size entry. The others give once, few or many, or a class for an expanded clone.

15 | NA | TRBJ2-7 | TRBV5-5 | NA | TGTGCCGGCAGCTTGGTTTACCCCGAGTCCTACGAGCAGTACTTC | CAGSLVYPESYEQYF
17 | TRBD1 | TRBJ1-5 | TRBV12-3/TRBV12-4 | NA | TGTGCCAGCAGTTTAGGTTGGGGGGGACAGGGTAATCAGCCCCAGCATTTT | CASSLGWGGQGNQPQHF
14 | TRBD2 | TRBJ2-7 | TRBV29-1 | once | TGCAGCGTTCCTGGACTAGCAGATTACAATGAGCAGTACTTC | CSVPGLADYNEQYF
14 | NA | TRBJ2-3 | TRBV24-1 | few | TGTGCCACCAGTGATCCTGATACGGGGGATACGCAGTATTTT | CATSDPDTGDTQYF
20 | TRBD2 | TRBJ2-1 | TRBV7-2 | NA | TGTGCCAGCAGCTCCCGACTAGCGGAGTTTCTAAAGGGGTCCTACAATGAGCAGTTCTTC | CASSSRLAEFLKGSYNEQFF
13 | NA | TRBJ2-7 | TRBV3-1 | NA | TGTGCCAGCAGCAGGGGCCCTGGGGACGAGCAGTACTTC | CASSRGPGDEQYF
15 | NA | TRBJ2-3 | TRBV7-6 | few | TGTGCCAGCAGCTTCGGCGGGGTAGGGACAGATACGCAGTATTTT | CASSFGGVGTDTQYF
16 | NA | TRBJ2-1 | TRBV7-6 | NA | TGTGCCAGCAGCTTAGCCACCGGGGGAGACTACAATGAGCAGTTCTTC | CASSLATGGDYNEQFF
17 | TRBD1 | TRBJ2-5 | TRBV7-2 | NA | TGTGCCAGCGGCCTCAACGGACAGGGGGTGAGAAGAGAGACCCAGTACTTC | CASGLNGQGVRRETQYF
15 | NA | TRBJ2-7 | TRBV11-2 | once | TGTGCCAGCAGCTTAGCCCTGGCCTTGGGATACGAGCAGTACTTC | CASSLALALGYEQYF
14 | NA | TRBJ2-2 | TRBV10-3 | NA | TGTGCCATCATGGAGGTGGAAAACACCGGGGAGCTGTTTTTT | CAIMEVENTGELFF
12 | NA | TRBJ2-1 | TRBV9 | few | TGTGCCAGCAGTGGGGGGGCCAATGAGCAGTTCTTC | CASSGGANEQFF
20 | TRBD1 | TRBJ1-5 | TRBV7-8 | once | TGTGCCAGCAGCTTAGCGATGATGGGACAGGGGGCTTATAGCAATCAGCCCCAGCATTTT | CASSLAMMGQGAYSNQPQHF
15 | TRBD2 | TRBJ2-1 | TRBV20-1 | NA | TGCAGTGCTAGAGGGCGCGGGAGTCAGTACAATGAGCAGTTCTTC | CSARGRGSQYNEQFF
13 | TRBD1 | TRBJ2-1 | TRBV10-3 | NA | TGTGCCATCTCACCGGGACAGGGGCGGGAGCAGTTCTTC | CAISPGQGREQFF
15 | NA | TRBJ2-7 | TRBV20-1 | NA | TGCAGTGCTAACCCCAGCGTAAGCTCCTACAATGAGCAGTACTTC | CSANPSVSSYNEQYF
11 | NA | TRBJ2-1 | TRBV6-2/TRBV6-3 | NA | TGTGCCAGCAGCGCTAGTGGCGAGCAGTTCTTC | CASSASGEQFF
19 | TRBD2 | TRBJ2-2 | TRBV25-1 | NA | TGTGCCAGCAGTGGGACCTCGACTAGCGGGGCCTTCAGCACCGGGGAGCTGTTTTTT | CASSGTSTSGAFSTGELFF
16 | TRBD1 | TRBJ1-4 | TRBV6-6 | NA | TGTGCCAGCAGTTCCCGGACAGGGCCAACTAATGAAAAACTGTTTTTT | CASSSRTGPTNEKLFF
14 | TRBD1 | TRBJ2-3 | TRBV29-1 | NA | TGCAGCGTTGGTATGACAGGGCTCACAGATACGCAGTATTTT | CSVGMTGLTDTQYF
14 | NA | TRBJ1-2 | TRBV12-5 | NA | TGTGCTAGTGGAGTAGGGCCATTTAACTATGGCTACACCTTC | CASGVGPFNYGYTF
15 | NA | TRBJ1-2 | TRBV6-5 | NA | TGTGCCAGCAAGTTACAGGGCGCTACTAACTATGGCTACACCTTC | CASKLQGATNYGYTF
13 | NA | TRBJ2-5 | TRBV12-5 | NA | TGTGCTAGTGGTTTGCCACTAGCTGAGACCCAGTACTTC | CASGLPLAETQYF
18 | TRBD2 | TRBJ2-3 | TRBV10-3 | once | TGTGCCATCAGTGAGAAGATTCACCTAGGCGGGGGGGCAGATACGCAGTATTTT | CAISEKIHLGGGADTQYF
17 | TRBD2 | TRBJ2-1 | TRBV5-1 | few | TGCGCCAGCAGCCATGGGACTAGCGGGGGGGCCTCGAATGAGCAGTTCTTC | CASSHGTSGGASNEQFF
13 | NA | TRBJ2-2 | TRBV6-4 | NA | TGTGCCAGCAGTGACAAGGACACCGGGGAGCTGTTTTTT | CASSDKDTGELFF
11 | NA | TRBJ1-1 | TRBV6-5 | NA | TGTGCCAGCAGTTCTTGGACTGAAGCTTTCTTT | CASSSWTEAFF
15 | TRBD2 | TRBJ2-7 | TRBV9 | NA | TGTGCCAGCAGCGTAGAACCTAGCGGGGACTACGAGCAGTACTTC | CASSVEPSGDYEQYF
15 | NA | TRBJ2-5 | TRBV6-6 | few | TGTGCCAGCAGTGACTCAGGGTTACTCGAAGAGACCCAGTACTTC | CASSDSGLLEETQYF
15 | NA | TRBJ1-5 | TRBV12-3/TRBV12-4 | NA | TGTGCCAGCAGTTGGACGGATGTTAGCAATCAGCCCCAGCATTTT | CASSWTDVSNQPQHF
15 | NA | TRBJ2-3 | TRBV27 | NA | TGTGCCAGCAGTTTAGTCCGGGAGACCACAGATACGCAGTATTTT | CASSLVRETTDTQYF
13 | NA | TRBJ1-1 | TRBV6-5 | NA | TGTGCCAGCAGTGGTCCCGGGACCCTTGAAGCTTTCTTT | CASSGPGTLEAFF
15 | TRBD1 | TRBJ1-1 | TRBV6-6 | NA | TGTGCCAGCAGTTTAGGGACAGGTGGTAACACTGAAGCTTTCTTT | CASSLGTGGNTEAFF
12 | NA | TRBJ2-7 | TRBV30 | NA | TGTGCCTGGGACAGGTCCGCTTACGAGCAGTACTTC | CAWDRSAYEQYF
14 | NA | TRBJ1-1 | TRBV13 | NA | TGTGCCAGCACCCTCCGTTATACGAACACTGAAGCTTTCTTT | CASTLRYTNTEAFF
15 | NA | TRBJ2-5 | TRBV7-8 | few | TGTGCCAGCAGCTTAGTCGACCGAGGAGGGGAGACCCAGTACTTC | CASSLVDRGGETQYF
12 | TRBD2 | TRBJ2-4 | TRBV10-2 | NA | TGCGCCAGCGTTAGCGGGAGCTTTAAGCAGTACTTC | CASVSGSFKQYF
17 | TRBD1 | TRBJ2-5 | TRBV12-3/TRBV12-4 | NA | TGTGCCAGCAGCGACGAAGGTTGGGACAGGAACCAAGAGACCCAGTACTTC | CASSDEGWDRNQETQYF
11 | NA | TRBJ1-2 | TRBV29-1 | NA | TGCAGCGTTGACGCAGGGAATGGCTACACCTTC | CSVDAGNGYTF
18 | TRBD2 | TRBJ2-4 | TRBV5-1 | NA | TGCGCCAGCAGCTTGGGACGGACTAGCGGACCCAACACAAACATTCAGTACTTC | CASSLGRTSGPNTNIQYF
14 | NA | TRBJ2-3 | TRBV7-9 | NA | TGTGCCAGCAGCCGAAAAGGTGGCGCAGATACGCAGTATTTT | CASSRKGGADTQYF
15 | TRBD2 | TRBJ2-5 | TRBV15 | NA | TGTGCCACCAGCAAACCTAGCGGGGGGCAAGAGACCCAGTACTTC | CATSKPSGGQETQYF
15 | NA | TRBJ2-7 | TRBV7-6 | NA | TGTGCCAGCAGCTTAGTCCCGGACGCATCCTACGAGCAGTACTTC | CASSLVPDASYEQYF
15 | NA | TRBJ2-1 | TRBV12-3/TRBV12-4 | NA | TGTGCCAGCAGTTTACGGGACTCCCCCTACAATGAGCAGTTCTTC | CASSLRDSPYNEQFF
17 | NA | TRBJ1-2 | TRBV12-3/TRBV12-4 | few | TGTGCCAGCAGTTCAAGAGACGATGGGATCTCCAAGTATGGCTACACCTTC | CASSSRDDGISKYGYTF
14 | NA | TRBJ2-3 | TRBV20-1 | NA | TGCAGTGCTAGCCCCGGGACGCCGGGGGATACGCAGTATTTT | CSASPGTPGDTQYF
13 | NA | TRBJ2-1 | TRBV20-1 | few | TGCAGTGCTCGGGTTCTATCCTACAATGAGCAGTTCTTC | CSARVLSYNEQFF
18 | NA | TRBJ2-3 | TRBV9 | NA | TGTGCCAGCAGCGTAGCTTCGGGGGGACAGAGGTCCACAGATACGCAGTATTTT | CASSVASGGQRSTDTQYF
17 | TRBD2 | TRBJ2-1 | TRBV2 | NA | TGTGCCAGCAGTTTAACTAGCGGGGGCCACTCCTACAATGAGCAGTTCTTC | CASSLTSGGHSYNEQFF
16 | NA | TRBJ1-6 | TRBV7-9 | NA | TGTGCCAGCAGCCCCCTGGTGGCGCTTTCGAGTTCACCCCTCCACTTT | CASSPLVALSSSPLHF
14 | TRBD2 | TRBJ2-1 | TRBV15 | once | TGTGCCACCAGCATGCGGGAGGGTGTCGGGGAGCAGTTCTTC | CATSMREGVGEQFF
17 | TRBD2 | TRBJ2-5 | TRBV10-3 | NA | TGTGCCATCAGTGACCCTTCTAGCGGGGTGGGTCAAGAGACCCAGTACTTC | CAISDPSSGVGQETQYF
13 | NA | TRBJ2-7 | TRBV7-2 | few | TGTGCCAGCAGCTCCCTTAGAAACTACGAGCAGTACTTC | CASSSLRNYEQYF